The 10 T cell receptor beta chains below all came from one sample that was sequenced in a study of CD8+ T cells in alopecia areata. Extracted RNA was reverse transcribed into cDNA, the sequencing template. Generated by immunoSEQ multiplex PCR, the TCRdb table keeps only in-frame clones and is missing some. The sample consists of approximately 89,000 clones, about 40% of them appearing once. The sequenced sample consisted of CD4+ T cells sorted from blood. These receptor sequences come from a human donor with alopecia areata.

The chain is built from TRBV7-2 and TRBJ2-2; D may match TRBD1 or TRBD2 (5 bases each). From germline, CDR1 is SGHTA and CDR2 FQGNSA. V was pared by 5 bases and J by 3 bases, with 10 bases between. This CDR3 has 14 residues. The CDR3 loop is CASSPGPHTGELFF. CDR3 coding DNA: TGTGCCAGCAGCCCGGGGCCCCACACCGGGGAGCTGTTTTTT.

The V and J genes are TRBV29-1 and TRBJ2-1; perhaps D is TRBD1 or TRBD2 (5 bases each). V lost 3 bases, J lost 9 bases, and 12 bases lay in between. CDR3 length equals 12 residues. Per germline, CDR1 SQVTM and CDR2 ANQGSEA. CDR3 in amino acids: CSVERGRGEQFF. Written as DNA, the CDR3 is TGCAGCGTTGAGAGGGGACGAGGTGAGCAGTTCTTC.

The genes are TRBV7-2 and TRBJ2-5; no reliable D call. The CDR3 totals 15 residues. Trimming left V 0 bases short and J 1 base short, with 9 bases between. Germline-derived CDR1 and CDR2 are SGHTA and FQGNSA. The CDR3: CASSLAPSVQETQYF. The CDR3 bases are TGTGCCAGCAGCTTAGCGCCGTCAGTCCAAGAGACCCAGTACTTC. The full variable domain, rest sourced from reference TRBV7-2 and TRBJ2-5, is GAGVSQSPSNKVTEKGKDVELRCDPISGHTALYWYRQSLGQGLEFLIYFQGNSAPDKSGLPSDRFSAERTGGSVSTLTIQRTQQEDSAVYLCASSLAPSVQETQYFGPGTRLLVL.

V is TRBV11-2 and J is TRBJ2-7, with D perhaps matching TRBD1 or TRBD2 (5 bases each). Germline V lookup: CDR1 SGHAT, CDR2 FQNNGV. V lost 4 bases and J lost 5, with 21 bases in between. CDR3 length: 16 residues. The CDR3 reads CASSSENGVGVDEQYF. CDR3 bases: TGTGCCAGCAGCTCAGAGAACGGGGTAGGGGTAGACGAGCAGTACTTC.

The chain links TRBV29-1 to TRBJ2-2, with D tentatively TRBD1 (6 bases). This CDR3 has 14 amino acids. CDR1 and CDR2 from the germline V gene are SQVTM and ANQGSEA. The CDR3 bases are TGCTCAGCAGGTCAGGGGACGGGCACCGGGGAGCTGTTTTTT. Translated, it gives CSAGQGTGTGELFF.

This sequence joins TRBV10-3 and TRBJ2-5; D gene ambiguous. Trimming took 0 bases from V and 1 from J, leaving 6 bases between them. Germline CDR1 is ENHRY and CDR2 is SYGVKD. The CDR3 is 14 amino acids. This chain's CDR3 is CAISESTTQETQYF. CDR3 nucleotide sequence: TGTGCCATCAGTGAGTCGACCACCCAAGAGACCCAGTACTTC.

This clone was detected once. This chain joins TRBV12-5 and TRBJ2-7, with D unresolved. V lost 2 bases, J lost 7 bases, and 18 bases lay in between. CDR1 LGHNT and CDR2 FRNRAP come from the germline V gene. CDR3 size: 15 residues. In nucleotides, the CDR3 is TGTGCTAGTGGTTTGAACCTTGGACCGGTCCCTGAGCAGTACTTC. Encoded protein: CASGLNLGPVPEQYF.

The CDR3 sequence is CAWSSSRDTQYF. For the CDR3, the DNA is TGTGCCTGGTCCTCGTCCAGGGATACGCAGTATTTT. V is TRBV30 and J is TRBJ2-3; D ambiguous. V lost 5 bases, J lost 6 bases, and 12 bases lay in between. This CDR3 contains 12 residues. CDR1 GTSNPN and CDR2 SVGIG come from the germline V gene (reference sequence). Full variable domain (outside the CDR3, taken from reference TRBV30 and TRBJ2-3): SQTIHQWPATLVQPVGSPLSLECTVEGTSNPNLYWYRQAAGRGLQLLFYSVGIGQISSEVPQNLSASRPQDRQFILSSKKLLLSDSGFYLCAWSSSRDTQYFGPGTRLTVL.

The gene calls are TRBV29-1 and TRBJ1-4; D may be TRBD1 (5 bases). This CDR3 has 13 amino acids. Trimming stripped 6 bases from V and 8 bases from J, with 16 bases between. From germline, CDR1 is SQVTM and CDR2 ANQGSEA. Here the CDR3 reads CSVQGYPEEKLFF. The CDR3 DNA follows: TGCAGCGTGCAGGGATACCCCGAAGAAAAACTGTTTTTT.

This sequence joins TRBV29-1 and TRBJ2-7; a possible D gene is TRBD1 (6 bases). Germline CDR1 is SQVTM and CDR2 is ANQGSEA. The CDR3 is 13 residues long. V lost 2 bases and J lost 6, with 14 bases in between. CDR3 nucleotides: TGCAGCGTTGAATCACAGGGATCTAGCGAGCAGTACTTC. It specifies CSVESQGSSEQYF.